The following is a T cell receptor (beta chain) sequence with its context. The data derive from a study of blood T cell repertoires in COVID-19. TCRdb keeps only in-frame clones here, not all; method: immunoSEQ multiplex PCR. The table lists around 140,000 clones, 75% to 90% of them singletons, with roughly 2.9% in the top ten. Germline CDR1 reads LNHDA; CDR2 reads SQIVND (reference sequence). Trimming cost V 6 bases and J 0 bases; bases outside gene matches: 14. The CDR3 sequence is 18 residues long. Sequencing was carried out using peripheral blood. The chain carries TRBV19 and TRBJ2-7; 10 bases align to TRBD2. The TCR originated in a man aged 55 to 70 with active or convalescent COVID-19. This CDR3 reads CASSNLRTSGRPSYEQYF. The DNA for the CDR3 is TGTGCCAGTAGCAATTTAAGGACTAGCGGACGCCCCTCCTACGAGCAGTACTTC.